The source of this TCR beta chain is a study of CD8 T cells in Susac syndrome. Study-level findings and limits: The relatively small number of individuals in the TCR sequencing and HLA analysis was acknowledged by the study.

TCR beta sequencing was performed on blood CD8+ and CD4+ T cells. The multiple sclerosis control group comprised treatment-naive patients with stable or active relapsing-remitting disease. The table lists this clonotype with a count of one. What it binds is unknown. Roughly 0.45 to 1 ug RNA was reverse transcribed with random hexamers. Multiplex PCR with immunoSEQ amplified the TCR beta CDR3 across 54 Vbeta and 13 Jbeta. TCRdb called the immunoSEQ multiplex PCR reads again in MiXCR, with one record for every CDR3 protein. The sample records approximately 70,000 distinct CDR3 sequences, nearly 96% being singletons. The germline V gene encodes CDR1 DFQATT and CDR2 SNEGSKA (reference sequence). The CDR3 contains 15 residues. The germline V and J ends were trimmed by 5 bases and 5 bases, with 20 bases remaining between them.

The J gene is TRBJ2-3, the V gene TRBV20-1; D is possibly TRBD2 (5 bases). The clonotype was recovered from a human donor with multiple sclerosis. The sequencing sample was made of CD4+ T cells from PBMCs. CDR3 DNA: TGCAGTGCTCACACCTGGCCCCGGGCGGGAGATACGCAGTATTTT. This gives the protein CSAHTWPRAGDTQYF.